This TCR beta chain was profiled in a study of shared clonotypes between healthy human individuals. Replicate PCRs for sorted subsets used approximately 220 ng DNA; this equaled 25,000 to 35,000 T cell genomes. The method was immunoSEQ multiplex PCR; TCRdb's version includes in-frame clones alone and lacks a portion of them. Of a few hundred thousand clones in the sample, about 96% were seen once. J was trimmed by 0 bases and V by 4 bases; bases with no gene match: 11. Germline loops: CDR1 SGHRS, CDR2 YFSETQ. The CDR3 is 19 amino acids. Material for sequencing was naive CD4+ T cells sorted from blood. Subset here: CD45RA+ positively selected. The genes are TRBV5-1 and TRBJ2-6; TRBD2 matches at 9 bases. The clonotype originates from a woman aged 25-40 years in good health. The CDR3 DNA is TGCGCCAGCAGCGCTCTAGGGACTAGCAAGAGCTCTGGGGCCAACGTCCTGACTTTC. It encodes CASSALGTSKSSGANVLTF.